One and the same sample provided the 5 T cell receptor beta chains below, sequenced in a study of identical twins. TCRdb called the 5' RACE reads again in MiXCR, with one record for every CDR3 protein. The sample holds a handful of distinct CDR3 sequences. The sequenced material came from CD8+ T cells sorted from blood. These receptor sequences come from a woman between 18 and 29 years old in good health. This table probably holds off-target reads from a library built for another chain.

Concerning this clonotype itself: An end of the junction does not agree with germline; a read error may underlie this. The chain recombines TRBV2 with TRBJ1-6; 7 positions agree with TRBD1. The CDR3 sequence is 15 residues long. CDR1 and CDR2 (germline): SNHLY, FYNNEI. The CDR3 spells CATHFRGTNAGKSTF. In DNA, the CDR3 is TGTGCAACTCACTTCAGGGGGACCAATGCAGGCAAATCAACCTTT.

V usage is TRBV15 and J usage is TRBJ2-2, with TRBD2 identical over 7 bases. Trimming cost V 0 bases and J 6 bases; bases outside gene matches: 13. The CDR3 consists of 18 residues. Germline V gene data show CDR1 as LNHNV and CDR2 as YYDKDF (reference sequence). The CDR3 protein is CATSRDGLAGVVAGELFF. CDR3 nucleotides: TGTGCCACCAGCAGAGATGGTCTCGCGGGAGTGGTCGCCGGGGAGCTGTTTTTT.

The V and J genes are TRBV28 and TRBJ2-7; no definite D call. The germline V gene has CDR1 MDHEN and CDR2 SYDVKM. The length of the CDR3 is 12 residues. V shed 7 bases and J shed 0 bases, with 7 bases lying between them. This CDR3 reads CASTGNSYEQYF. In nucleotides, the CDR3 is TGTGCCAGCACAGGCAACTCCTACGAGCAGTACTTC.

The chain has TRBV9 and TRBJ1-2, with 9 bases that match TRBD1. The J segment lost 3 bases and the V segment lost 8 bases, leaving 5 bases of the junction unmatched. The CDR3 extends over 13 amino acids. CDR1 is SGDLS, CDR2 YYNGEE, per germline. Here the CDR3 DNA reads TGTGCCAGTGCCGGGACAGGGTACTATGGCTACACCTTC. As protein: CASAGTGYYGYTF.

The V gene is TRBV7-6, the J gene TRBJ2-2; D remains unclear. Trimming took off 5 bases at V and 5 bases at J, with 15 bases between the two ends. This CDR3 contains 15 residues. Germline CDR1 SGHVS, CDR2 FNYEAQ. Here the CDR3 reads CASSKRLDGTGELFF. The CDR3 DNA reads TGTGCCAGCAGCAAACGACTGGACGGGACCGGGGAGCTGTTTTTT.